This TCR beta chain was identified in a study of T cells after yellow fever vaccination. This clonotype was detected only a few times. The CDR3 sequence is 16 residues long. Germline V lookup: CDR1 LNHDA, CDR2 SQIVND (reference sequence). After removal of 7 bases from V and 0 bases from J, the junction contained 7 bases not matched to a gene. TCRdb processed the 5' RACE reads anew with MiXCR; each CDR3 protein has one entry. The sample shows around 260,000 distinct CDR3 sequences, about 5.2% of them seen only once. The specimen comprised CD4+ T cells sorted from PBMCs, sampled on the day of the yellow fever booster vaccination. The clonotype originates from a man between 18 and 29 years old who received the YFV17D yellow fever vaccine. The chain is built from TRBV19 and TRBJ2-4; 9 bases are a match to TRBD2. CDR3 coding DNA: TGTGCCAGTACCCTCCCTAGCGGGGTAGCCAAAAACATTCAGTACTTC. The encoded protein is CASTLPSGVAKNIQYF.